These 30 T cell receptor beta chains were all obtained from the same sample, sequenced in a study of response to subunit inactivated influenza vaccine. MiXCR, applied by TCRdb to the RT-PCR reads, yields one record per CDR3 protein. The sample lists fewer than 650,000 distinct CDR3 sequences, about an eighth occurring once. Material: PBMCs from blood, obtained about 40 days after vaccination. These receptors all stem from a man aged 50 to 59 who received an inactivated influenza vaccine.

The chain couples TRBV3-1 to TRBJ2-1; TRBD2 might be the D (6 bases). The germline V gene encodes CDR1 LGHDT and CDR2 YNNKEL (reference sequence). The CDR3 consists of 14 residues. Trimming left V 6 bases short and J 8 bases short, with 17 bases between. CDR3 in amino acids: CASRRLGSQDEQFF. In DNA, the CDR3 is TGTGCCAGCAGGAGACTAGGATCCCAGGATGAGCAGTTCTTC.

CDR3 region: CASSSGLENEQFF. As DNA, the CDR3 is TGCGCCAGCAGCTCGGGTTTGGAGAATGAGCAGTTCTTC. J is TRBJ2-1 and V is TRBV5-1, with D uncertain. Trimming cost V 3 bases and J 7 bases, with 11 bases left between them. This CDR3 spans 13 amino acids. The germline gives CDR1 SGHRS, CDR2 YFSETQ.

The rearrangement uses TRBV9 and TRBJ2-3; TRBD1 matches at 7 bases. The junction had 8 bases not matched to a gene; V was cut back by 3 bases and J by 4 bases. Germline V gene lookup returns CDR1 SGDLS and CDR2 YYNGEE. The CDR3 is 15 residues long. Here the CDR3 reads CASSGAGTVADTQYF. The CDR3 region has the DNA TGTGCCAGCAGCGGAGCCGGGACAGTCGCAGATACGCAGTATTTT.

The table lists this clonotype with a few counts. The genes are TRBV7-9 and TRBJ2-1; D is uncertain. Germline loops: CDR1 SEHNR, CDR2 FQNEAQ (reference sequence). Trimming pared 5 bases from V and 9 bases from J, leaving 14 bases between. The CDR3 is made up of 13 amino acids. The CDR3 coding sequence is TGTGCCAGCAGCCCCCCGAGAGATCGTGAGCAGTTCTTC. It translates to CASSPPRDREQFF.

The table lists this clonotype with many counts. This rearrangement joins TRBV7-6 to TRBJ2-1; TRBD1 aligns across 8 bases. The CDR3 is 17 amino acids. Germline-derived CDR1 and CDR2 are SGHVS and FNYEAQ. V dropped 6 bases and J dropped 1; count of bases not matched to a gene: 11. As DNA, the CDR3 is TGTGCCAGCAGTCTGGGACAGGCGACTGGTTCCTACAATGAGCAGTTCTTC. As protein: CASSLGQATGSYNEQFF.

This clonotype was seen ten or more times. The J gene is TRBJ2-7, the V gene TRBV4-3, with 7 bases fitting TRBD1. Germline V gives CDR1 LGHNA, CDR2 YSLEER. The V and J ends lost 1 base and 5 bases, in that order; junction bases with no gene match: 11. This CDR3 region has 16 residues. CDR3 region: CASSQGSDRVIDEQYF. DNA of the CDR3: TGCGCCAGCAGCCAAGGTTCAGACAGGGTTATAGACGAGCAGTACTTC.

The genes are TRBV15 and TRBJ2-5, with 7 bases identical to TRBD1. The germline CDR1 and CDR2 sequences are LNHNV and YYDKDF (reference sequence). The CDR3 loop spans 14 amino acids. Unmatched junction bases numbered 4, after V lost 5 bases and J lost 1 base. The CDR3 DNA reads as TGTGCCACCAGCGAGGGGGCTTCCCAAGAGACCCAGTACTTC. Amino acids: CATSEGASQETQYF.

The J gene is TRBJ1-5, the V gene TRBV23-1, with D perhaps TRBD1 (5 bases). TRBV23-1 is assigned to the ORF class and has an uncertain function. The CDR3 runs 15 residues. Trimming removed 4 bases at V and 0 bases at J, with 10 bases between. CDR3 sequence (DNA): TGCGCCAGCAGTCCACCGACAGATAGCAATCAGCCCCAGCATTTT. It translates to CASSPPTDSNQPQHF.

This clonotype was counted ten times or more. This chain links TRBV7-2 with TRBJ2-7; TRBD2 matches at 15 bases. The CDR3 spans 16 residues. V lost 4 bases to trimming and J lost 7 bases; unmatched junction nucleotides: 8. Germline values: CDR1 SGHTA, CDR2 FQGNSA. The CDR3 bases are TGTGCCAGCAGCTCCCAAGGGACTAGCGGGGGGAATGAGCAGTACTTC. It encodes CASSSQGTSGGNEQYF.

In this sample, this clonotype turned up a few times. The chain joins TRBV10-3 to TRBJ1-1; no reliable D call. The CDR3 spans 14 residues. Germline lookup yields CDR1 ENHRY and CDR2 SYGVKD. Trimming cost V 5 bases and J 1 base, with 11 bases left between them. The CDR3 loop is CAISIQPSNTEAFF. The CDR3 region has the DNA TGTGCCATCAGTATACAACCCTCGAACACTGAAGCTTTCTTT.

This chain uses TRBV5-1 with TRBJ2-3; 8 nucleotides align to TRBD1. Looked up from germline, CDR1 is SGHRS and CDR2 is YFSETQ. The junction had 7 bases not matched to a gene; V was cut back by 5 bases and J by 2 bases. This CDR3 is built from 15 residues. The CDR3 here is CASSSGQEYTDTQYF. The CDR3 DNA is TGCGCCAGCAGTTCGGGACAGGAATACACAGATACGCAGTATTTT.

The chain recombines TRBV20-1 with TRBJ2-5, with D uncertain. The CDR3 covers 12 residues. V dropped 2 bases and J dropped 1 base, with 5 bases sitting between them. Germline CDR1 is DFQATT and CDR2 is SNEGSKA (reference sequence). This CDR3 is CSARRIQETQYF. In nucleotides, the CDR3 is TGCAGTGCTAGAAGGATCCAAGAGACCCAGTACTTC.

This sequence joins TRBV7-9 and TRBJ2-7, with D possibly matching TRBD2 (6 bases). Between the trimmed V and J ends, which lost 5 bases and 7 bases, there was a span of 12 bases. The CDR3 is 12 amino acids. Germline V gene lookup returns CDR1 SEHNR and CDR2 FQNEAQ (reference sequence). The CDR3 is CASSAGLKEQYF. The CDR3 DNA sequence: TGTGCCAGCAGCGCAGGACTAAAGGAGCAGTACTTC. The full variable domain, its missing parts supplied by reference TRBV7-9 and TRBJ2-7, is DTGVSQNPRHKITKRGQNVTFRCDPISEHNRLYWYRQTLGQGPEFLTYFQNEAQLEKSRLLSDRFSAERPKGSFSTLEIQRTEQGDSAMYLCASSAGLKEQYFGPGTRLTVT.

In this sample, this clonotype turned up a few times. This sequence joins TRBV12-3 or TRBV12-4 and TRBJ2-5; D is tentatively TRBD1 or TRBD2 (5 bases each). This CDR3 contains 14 residues. V shed 6 bases and J shed 6 bases, with 17 bases lying between them. The CDR3 sequence: CASSGTDYRKTQYF. CDR3 nucleotides: TGTGCCAGCAGCGGGACCGATTATCGGAAGACCCAGTACTTC.

The chain couples TRBV28 to TRBJ1-2; D gene unclear. Per germline, CDR1 MDHEN and CDR2 SYDVKM. This CDR3 has 13 residues. The CDR3 DNA reads TGTTCTACTAGGAGCGGGGTGGGCTATGGCTACACCTTC. It codes for CSTRSGVGYGYTF.

The CDR3: CASSQYSGTPSEQYF. CDR3 coding DNA: TGTGCCAGCAGCCAATATTCGGGAACCCCCTCCGAGCAGTACTTC. The rearrangement links TRBV3-1 to TRBJ2-7; D is perhaps TRBD2 (5 bases). V lost 2 bases and J lost 6, with 17 bases in between. This CDR3 contains 15 residues. Looked up from germline, CDR1 is LGHDT and CDR2 is YNNKEL (reference sequence).

This clonotype appeared a few times. The chain links TRBV28 to TRBJ2-1; the D gene is possibly TRBD2 (5 bases). V shed 1 base and J shed 9 bases, with 13 bases lying between them. CDR1 and CDR2 from the germline V gene are MDHEN and SYDVKM. CDR3 length equals 14 residues. The CDR3 DNA reads TGTGCCAGCAGTTTATCTCGGGGAGCGAGTGAGCAGTTCTTC. Its translation: CASSLSRGASEQFF.

This clonotype was seen many times. The chain employs TRBV5-1 and TRBJ2-1, with 7 nucleotides matching TRBD2. CDR3 length equals 14 residues. From germline, CDR1 is SGHRS and CDR2 YFSETQ. The V and J ends lost 5 bases and 4 bases, in that order; junction bases with no gene match: 6. The CDR3 nucleotides read TGCGCCAGCAGGGCAGCGGGACTTTACAATGAGCAGTTCTTC. Encoded protein: CASRAAGLYNEQFF. The full variable domain, with the rest looked up from reference TRBV5-1 and TRBJ2-1, is KAGVTQTPRYLIKTRGQQVTLSCSPISGHRSVSWYQQTPGQGLQFLFEYFSETQRNKGNFPGRFSGRQFSNSRSEMNVSTLELGDSALYLCASRAAGLYNEQFFGPGTRLTVL.

This clonotype was counted ten times or more. V and J are TRBV7-6 and TRBJ2-7, with D hard to call. Per germline, CDR1 SGHVS and CDR2 FNYEAQ. Between the trimmed V and J ends, which lost 2 bases and 2 bases, there was a span of 10 bases. CDR3 length equals 14 residues. CDR3 nucleotides: TGTGCCAGCAGCTTAAACGTGTTCCCCTACGAGCAGTACTTC. Amino acids: CASSLNVFPYEQYF.

This clonotype was seen a single time. The chain uses TRBV20-1 and TRBJ2-1, with TRBD2 matching over 10 bases. This CDR3 has 17 residues. Germline assignment: CDR1 DFQATT and CDR2 SNEGSKA (reference sequence). V was clipped by 7 bases and J by 0 bases; unmatched bases: 12. DNA of the CDR3: TGCAGTGTCTTCGGGGTAGCGGGGGGCAGCTCCTACAATGAGCAGTTCTTC. It encodes CSVFGVAGGSSYNEQFF.

This clonotype was observed at least ten times. V usage is TRBV12-3 or TRBV12-4 and J usage is TRBJ2-5, with D uncertain. V was clipped by 0 bases and J by 5 bases, with 7 bases between them. This CDR3 spans 13 amino acids. The CDR3 is CASSLAVRETQYF. CDR3 DNA sequence: TGTGCCAGCAGTTTAGCAGTCCGGGAGACCCAGTACTTC.

The sample holds a few counts of this clonotype. The CDR3 sequence: CASSQDSEGSSSYEQYF. For the CDR3, the DNA is TGCGCCAGCAGCCAAGATTCGGAGGGATCAAGCTCCTACGAGCAGTACTTC. The chain couples TRBV4-3 to TRBJ2-7; weak D call: TRBD2 (6 bases). Germline values: CDR1 LGHNA, CDR2 YSLEER. Trimming cost V 0 bases and J 0 bases, with 15 bases left between them. The CDR3 totals 17 residues.

This rearrangement joins TRBV28 to TRBJ2-3; 10 bases agree with TRBD1. The CDR3 runs to 14 residues. J gave up 5 bases and V 7 bases, and 6 bases lay outside the gene matches. Germline V gene lookup returns CDR1 MDHEN and CDR2 SYDVKM. CDR3 coding DNA: TGTGCCAGCACTACGGACAGGGGGGGAGATACGCAGTATTTT. Residues: CASTTDRGGDTQYF.

This clonotype has a handful of counts. The J gene is TRBJ2-5, the V gene TRBV3-1; D gene unclear. Trimming removed 4 bases from V and 2 bases from J, with 14 bases in between. The CDR3 extends over 15 amino acids. CDR1 and CDR2 (germline): LGHDT, YNNKEL (reference sequence). The CDR3 here is CASSPGLVLQETQYF. The CDR3, as DNA: TGTGCCAGCAGCCCCGGTCTAGTTCTTCAAGAGACCCAGTACTTC.

The rearrangement joins TRBV9 to TRBJ2-5; TRBD2 matches at 7 bases. The ends lost 2 bases at V and 0 bases at J; junction bases unmatched: 4. The CDR3 totals 15 residues. Germline CDR1 reads SGDLS; CDR2 reads YYNGEE. CDR3: CASSVQGGNQETQYF. The CDR3 bases are TGTGCCAGCAGCGTCCAGGGAGGGAACCAAGAGACCCAGTACTTC.

This clonotype showed up just a few times. The CDR3: CASRPRRGKGTGELFF. The CDR3 nucleotides read TGTGCCAGCAGACCTCGGCGGGGAAAGGGGACCGGGGAGCTGTTTTTT. V is TRBV12-3 or TRBV12-4 and J is TRBJ2-2, with D maybe TRBD2 (6 bases). This CDR3 has 16 amino acids. The ends were cut back, 6 bases at V and 5 bases at J, with 19 bases in the middle.

The rearrangement uses TRBV7-2 and TRBJ1-2; 11 nucleotides line up with TRBD1. The V segment lost 4 bases and the J segment 8 bases; nucleotides outside the gene matches: 6. CDR1 is SGHTA and CDR2 is FQGNSA in the germline V gene. The CDR3 is 14 amino acids. This CDR3 reads CASSYRDRGSGYTF. The CDR3 nucleotides read TGTGCCAGCAGCTACCGGGACAGGGGGTCCGGCTACACCTTC.

The chain recombines TRBV4-2 with TRBJ2-5; 8 nucleotides agree with TRBD1. The junction had 8 bases not matched to a gene; V was cut back by 0 bases and J by 5 bases. The CDR3 runs to 16 residues. Germline V gene lookup returns CDR1 LGHNA and CDR2 YNFKEQ. The CDR3 loop is CASSQEESGGTETQYF. The CDR3 DNA reads as TGTGCCAGCAGCCAAGAAGAGTCAGGGGGCACTGAGACCCAGTACTTC.

In this sample, this clonotype turned up a few times. The CDR3 here is CASSQQGDRRTQYF. The CDR3, as DNA: TGTGCCAGCAGCCAACAGGGGGACCGCCGGACCCAGTACTTC. The chain has TRBV14 and TRBJ2-5; 7 bases are a match to TRBD1. The CDR3 is made up of 14 amino acids. V gave up 2 bases and J gave up 7 bases; unmatched junction bases: 7. Germline V gene data show CDR1 as SGHDN and CDR2 as FVKESK.

The chain couples TRBV3-1 to TRBJ2-1; D unclear. This CDR3 contains 16 residues. Trimming left V 0 bases short and J 6 bases short, with 15 bases between. From germline, CDR1 is LGHDT and CDR2 YNNKEL (reference sequence). The CDR3 is CASSQDWIASGNEQFF. CDR3 bases: TGTGCCAGCAGCCAAGATTGGATAGCTTCAGGCAATGAGCAGTTCTTC.